This T cell receptor beta chain stems from a study of OX40 agonist ivuxolimab in advanced cancers. Across the whole study: Patients with hepatocellular carcinoma, melanoma, renal cell or head and neck cancer made up the dose-escalation patients. The group had a mean age of 60 years, ranged from about 23 to 79, and was 75% to 85% male.

Profiling relied on immunoSEQ multiplex PCR, and the TCRdb table lists in-frame clones only, not all of them. The repertoire holds 35,000 to 45,000 clones, around 81% seen once, with approximately 2.6% in the top ten. The CDR3 runs to 15 residues. Trimming removed 1 base from V and 2 bases from J; junction bases left unmatched: 1. CDR1 and CDR2 from the germline V gene are KGHSH and LQKENI. The input for sequencing was CD4+ or CD8+ T cells sorted from blood, taken in a trial of the OX40 agonist ivuxolimab. This sequence was found in an adult with an advanced solid tumor such as melanoma, head and neck, liver or kidney cancer. The chain has TRBV18 and TRBJ2-2, with 7 bases that match TRBD1. CDR3 bases: TGTGCCAGCTCACCACGGGACAGCAACACCGGGGAGCTGTTTTTT. It codes for CASSPRDSNTGELFF.